This TCR beta chain was documented in a study of read filtering for tumor transcriptome and immune sequencing. Study overall: The cohort had 17 to 20 men and roughly 13 women aged about 47 to 80, mean about 66 years.

CDR1 is SGHRS, CDR2 YFSETQ, per germline. This CDR3 is built from 14 residues. Trimming cost V 4 bases and J 3 bases; bases outside gene matches: 7. This clonotype was seen ten or more times. From 300 to 450 ng of RNA, a library with molecular barcoded alpha/delta and beta/gamma adaptors was made. TCRdb re-called the reads through MiXCR, storing one row per CDR3 protein. The sample contains about 58,000 distinct CDR3 sequences, 12% of which appear only once. The specimen sequenced was a population of CD138-negative cells sorted from bone marrow. The rearrangement joins TRBV5-1 to TRBJ2-7; 7 bases fit TRBD1. The clonotype was recovered from a donor at least 40 years old with multiple myeloma. The DNA of the CDR3 is TGCGCCAGCAGCCCCCGGGACAGAAACTACGAGCAGTACTTC. This encodes CASSPRDRNYEQYF.